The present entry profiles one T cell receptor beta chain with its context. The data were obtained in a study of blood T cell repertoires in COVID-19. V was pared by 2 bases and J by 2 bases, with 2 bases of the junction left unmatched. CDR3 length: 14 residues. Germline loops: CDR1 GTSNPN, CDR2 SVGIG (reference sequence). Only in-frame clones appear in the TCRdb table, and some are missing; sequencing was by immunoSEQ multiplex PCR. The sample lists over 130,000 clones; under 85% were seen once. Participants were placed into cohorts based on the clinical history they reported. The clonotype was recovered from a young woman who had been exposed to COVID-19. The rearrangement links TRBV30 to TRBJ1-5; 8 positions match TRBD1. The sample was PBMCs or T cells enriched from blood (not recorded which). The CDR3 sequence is CAWSLGQGNQPQHF. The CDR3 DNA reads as TGTGCCTGGAGTTTGGGACAGGGCAATCAGCCCCAGCATTTT.